One sample yielded the 5 T cell receptor beta chains listed below, sequenced in a study of technical replicates of blood from a few donors. Profiled with immunoSEQ multiplex PCR; TCRdb holds only in-frame clones, not every one. This table holds approximately 97,000 clones, around 96% found once. Sequenced: T cells isolated from PBMCs. The receptors shown here come from a human donor in good health.

The rearrangement joins TRBV9 to TRBJ2-3; 9 bases match TRBD2. V was clipped by 2 bases and J by 2 bases; unmatched bases: 6. There are 16 residues in the CDR3. Germline V lookup: CDR1 SGDLS, CDR2 YYNGEE. The CDR3 reads CASSVGTSRYTDTQYF. CDR3 bases: TGTGCCAGCAGCGTCGGGACTAGCCGGTACACAGATACGCAGTATTTT.

The chain employs TRBV4-3 and TRBJ2-7, with D perhaps matching TRBD2 (6 bases). The CDR3 totals 15 residues. CDR1 and CDR2 from the germline V gene are LGHNA and YSLEER. Trimming took 1 base from V and 0 from J, leaving 10 bases between them. CDR3 amino acids: CASSQGYGSSYEQYF. Written as DNA, the CDR3 is TGCGCCAGCAGCCAAGGGTACGGGAGCTCCTACGAGCAGTACTTC.

This rearrangement joins TRBV9 to TRBJ1-1; D is uncertain. The V end lost 0 bases, the J end lost 3 bases, and 12 bases lay between the germline ends. The CDR3 has 15 amino acids. CDR1 and CDR2 (germline): SGDLS, YYNGEE. This CDR3 is CASSVEEVLYTEAFF. The CDR3 DNA sequence: TGTGCCAGCAGCGTAGAGGAGGTACTCTACACTGAAGCTTTCTTT. The variable domain in full, completed from reference TRBV9 and TRBJ1-1, reads DSGVTQTPKHLITATGQRVTLRCSPRSGDLSVYWYQQSLDQGLQFLIQYYNGEERAKGNILERFSAQQFPDLHSELNLSSLELGDSALYFCASSVEEVLYTEAFFGQGTRLTVV.

The chain has TRBV21-1 and TRBJ2-1; TRBD1 was called by the table and not checked on the DNA. TRBV21-1 is designated a pseudogene. The CDR3 covers 15 residues. CDR3 nucleotide sequence: TGTGCCAGCAGCACACAACGGACAGGGAGGAATGAGCAGTTCTTC. Its translation: CASSTQRTGRNEQFF.

The chain joins TRBV19 to TRBJ1-2; 7 positions match TRBD1. Germline V CDR1 and CDR2: LNHDA, SQIVND (reference sequence). V was pared by 2 bases and J by 8 bases, with 8 bases of the junction left unmatched. The CDR3 covers 14 residues. The CDR3 region has the DNA TGTGCCAGTAGTATACAATTTACAGGGGCCGGCTACACCTTC. Protein sequence: CASSIQFTGAGYTF.